Listed here is a single T cell receptor (beta chain). This table comes from immunoSEQ multiplex PCR, and its TCRdb copy is limited to in-frame clones, with some not included. The profile shows 350,000 to 400,000 clones, roughly nine tenths of them singletons. Individuals aged roughly 18 to 90 years were recruited from fewer than 30 US areas. This sample was taken from a study of blood T cell repertoires in COVID-19. CDR3 size: 14 residues. V lost 6 bases, J lost 0 bases, and 4 bases stayed unmatched. Germline V lookup: CDR1 SNHLY, CDR2 FYNNEI. Input material: PBMCs or T cells enriched from blood (not recorded which). This sequence joins TRBV2 and TRBJ1-2; 7 bases map to TRBD1. The sequence was obtained from a woman aged 25 to 45 who had recovered from COVID-19. DNA for the CDR3: TGTGCCAGCAGCCCGACAGGGTCTAACTATGGCTACACCTTC. It codes for CASSPTGSNYGYTF.